The rows below give T cell receptor beta chains drawn from one sample of a study of blood T cell repertoires in COVID-19. Clones were read by immunoSEQ multiplex PCR, and TCRdb kept only the in-frame ones, dropping some. In the table there are 200,000 to 250,000 clones, approximately 89% of which are singletons. Sequencing input: PBMCs or T cells enriched from blood (not recorded which). The receptor set was obtained from a woman aged 30 to 39 who had been exposed to COVID-19. The CDR3 runs from the conserved cysteine through the conserved F or W. D genes are given only for firm matches. Some rows have no size entry. The others give once, few or many, or a class for an expanded clone.

clone_size	d_call	v_call	j_call	cdr3_aa	cdr3_nt
-	-	TRBV9	TRBJ2-3	CASSPDTGWATQYF	TGTGCCAGCAGTCCCGATACAGGGTGGGCTACGCAGTATTTT
many	-	TRBV2	TRBJ1-1	CASIGGGLNTEAFF	TGTGCCAGCATAGGTGGGGGCTTGAACACTGAAGCTTTCTTT
once	-	TRBV28	TRBJ1-2	CASSSSLNYGYTF	TGTGCCAGCAGTTCCTCCTTGAACTATGGCTACACCTTC
-	TRBD2	TRBV4-2	TRBJ2-3	CASSQPSGSADTQYF	TGTGCCAGCAGCCAGCCTAGCGGGAGTGCAGATACGCAGTATTTT
-	TRBD2	TRBV25-1	TRBJ2-7	CASSESGIAGGRYHEQYF	TGTGCCAGCAGTGAATCCGGAATAGCGGGAGGGAGGTATCACGAGCAGTACTTC
-	TRBD2	TRBV7-3	TRBJ2-4	CASSLRGGAVDKNIQYF	TGTGCCAGCAGCTTAAGGGGAGGGGCAGTGGACAAAAACATTCAGTACTTC
-	-	TRBV28	TRBJ2-7	CASSLSRGWEQYF	TGTGCCAGCAGTTTAAGTAGGGGCTGGGAGCAGTACTTC
-	-	TRBV4-1	TRBJ2-7	CASSQGQAGNYEQYF	TGCGCCAGCAGCCAAGGGCAGGCCGGGAACTACGAGCAGTACTTC
-	-	TRBV19	TRBJ1-2	CASRSGTPTYYGYTF	TGTGCCAGTAGATCCGGGACACCAACATACTATGGCTACACCTTC
-	TRBD2	TRBV11-2	TRBJ2-3	CASSLFSGGTDTQYF	TGTGCCAGCAGCTTATTTAGCGGGGGCACAGATACGCAGTATTTT
-	-	TRBV19	TRBJ2-3	CASSLQTESTDTQYF	TGTGCCAGTAGCCTACAGACAGAGAGCACAGATACGCAGTATTTT
-	TRBD1	TRBV6-5	TRBJ1-1	CASSPARGTTEAFF	TGTGCCAGCAGTCCGGCCAGGGGGACCACTGAAGCTTTCTTT
-	TRBD2	TRBV30	TRBJ2-4	CAWAGGAKNIQYF	TGTGCCTGGGCCGGGGGGGCCAAAAACATTCAGTACTTC
few	-	TRBV28	TRBJ1-1	CASSLLQGFTEAFF	TGTGCCAGCAGTTTATTGCAGGGGTTCACTGAAGCTTTCTTT
-	TRBD1	TRBV6-5	TRBJ2-5	CASIYTGTGETQYF	TGTGCCAGCATTTACACCGGGACAGGGGAGACCCAGTACTTC
-	TRBD1	TRBV5-6	TRBJ1-2	CASSSGGYGYTF	TGTGCCAGCAGCTCAGGGGGCTATGGCTACACCTTC
-	TRBD1	TRBV29-1	TRBJ1-2	CSVSPGQGPTNYGYTF	TGCAGCGTCAGCCCGGGACAGGGACCTACTAACTATGGCTACACCTTC
-	TRBD1	TRBV7-6	TRBJ2-1	CASSPARGKQNEQFF	TGTGCCAGCAGCCCAGCCAGGGGGAAACAGAATGAGCAGTTCTTC
-	TRBD2	TRBV4-1	TRBJ2-1	CASSQFSGSGYNEQFF	TGCGCCAGCAGCCAGTTTAGCGGGAGTGGTTACAATGAGCAGTTCTTC
-	TRBD1	TRBV19	TRBJ1-6	CASSIIGPTGVNSPLHF	TGTGCCAGTAGTATTATTGGTCCGACAGGGGTTAATTCACCCCTCCACTTT
-	-	TRBV6-6	TRBJ2-7	CASSRLGDYEQYF	TGTGCCAGCAGCCGACTAGGAGACTACGAGCAGTACTTC
-	-	TRBV19	TRBJ1-5	CASSTGRGNQPQHF	TGTGCCAGTAGTACAGGGCGGGGGAATCAGCCCCAGCATTTT
-	TRBD1	TRBV29-1	TRBJ2-7	CSVEDLTRTGRGEQYF	TGCAGCGTTGAAGACTTGACCAGGACAGGGCGAGGCGAGCAGTACTTC
-	-	TRBV6-5	TRBJ1-1	CASTFRGNTEAFF	TGTGCCAGCACCTTTAGGGGGAACACTGAAGCTTTCTTT
-	-	TRBV27	TRBJ2-7	CASSPGVEQYF	TGTGCCAGCAGCCCCGGGGTTGAGCAGTACTTC
-	-	TRBV7-2	TRBJ1-1	CASSLGGTYTEAFF	TGTGCCAGCAGCTTAGGGGGGACATACACTGAAGCTTTCTTT
-	TRBD2	TRBV11-3	TRBJ2-1	CASSLRTSSYNEQFF	TGTGCCAGCAGCTTAAGGACTAGCTCCTACAATGAGCAGTTCTTC
-	TRBD2	TRBV6-5	TRBJ2-7	CASNTGGSTYEQYF	TGTGCCAGCAACACGGGAGGCTCAACCTACGAGCAGTACTTC
-	-	TRBV2	TRBJ2-3	CASSWTGTDTQYF	TGTGCCAGCAGCTGGACAGGCACAGATACGCAGTATTTT
-	-	TRBV6-1	TRBJ1-1	CASSEWRREAFF	TGTGCCAGCAGTGAATGGCGCAGGGAAGCTTTCTTT
few	TRBD2	TRBV6-4	TRBJ2-3	CARVIAGTSTDTQYF	TGTGCCAGGGTAATAGCGGGGACAAGCACAGATACGCAGTATTTT
-	TRBD2	TRBV9	TRBJ2-3	CASSAQGLAGGVDTQYF	TGTGCCAGCAGCGCGCAGGGACTAGCGGGAGGGGTAGATACGCAGTATTTT
-	-	TRBV30	TRBJ1-2	CAWSKRGREGGYTF	TGTGCCTGGAGTAAGCGGGGGCGCGAGGGTGGCTACACCTTC
once	TRBD2	TRBV30	TRBJ2-7	CACVSNTAGLAVSHEQYF	TGTGCCTGCGTCTCCAACACTGCGGGACTAGCGGTCTCCCACGAGCAGTACTTC
-	-	TRBV6-5	TRBJ1-3	CASSPELLTGNTIYF	TGTGCCAGCAGCCCCGAGTTGTTAACTGGAAACACCATATATTTT
once	TRBD2	TRBV4-1	TRBJ2-5	CASSQGRREKHQETQYF	TGCGCCAGCAGCCAAGGGAGGCGGGAGAAACACCAAGAGACCCAGTACTTC
-	TRBD2	TRBV5-4	TRBJ2-2	CASSPGGRAGAPGELFF	TGTGCCAGCAGCCCGGGTGGGCGAGCGGGAGCCCCCGGGGAGCTGTTTTTT
-	TRBD1	TRBV2	TRBJ1-2	CANTGTGSYGYTF	TGTGCCAACACCGGGACAGGGTCCTATGGCTACACCTTC
-	TRBD2	TRBV7-9	TRBJ2-1	CASSSLAGGPGDEQFF	TGTGCCAGCAGCTCTCTAGCGGGAGGGCCGGGAGATGAGCAGTTCTTC
-	TRBD1	TRBV13	TRBJ2-1	CASRPLFRDRGNNNEQFF	TGTGCCAGCAGGCCCCTATTCCGGGACAGGGGAAATAACAATGAGCAGTTCTTC
-	TRBD2	TRBV19	TRBJ2-1	CASSKQAGVGYNEQFF	TGTGCCAGTAGTAAACAAGCGGGAGTGGGTTACAATGAGCAGTTCTTC
-	TRBD2	TRBV5-1	TRBJ2-1	CASSLGLAGVGTVNEQFF	TGCGCCAGCAGCTTGGGACTAGCGGGCGTCGGGACCGTCAATGAGCAGTTCTTC
-	-	TRBV6-5	TRBJ1-6	CAGGLGINSPLHF	TGTGCCGGGGGGTTAGGGATAAATTCACCCCTCCACTTT
-	-	TRBV6-5	TRBJ1-5	CASSFSLNQPQHF	TGTGCCAGCAGTTTCTCCTTAAATCAGCCCCAGCATTTT
-	-	TRBV12-3/TRBV12-4	TRBJ2-1	CASSFLQYNEQFF	TGTGCCAGCAGTTTTTTACAGTACAATGAGCAGTTCTTC
-	TRBD1	TRBV11-1	TRBJ1-1	CASSLGYRGTEAFF	TGTGCCAGCAGCTTAGGTTACAGGGGCACTGAAGCTTTCTTT
-	TRBD1	TRBV7-9	TRBJ1-2	CASSLSTGGYGYTF	TGTGCCAGCAGCCTGTCCACAGGGGGGTATGGCTACACCTTC
-	-	TRBV15	TRBJ1-1	CATSRDPRGSEAFF	TGTGCCACCAGCAGAGATCCCAGGGGTTCAGAAGCTTTCTTT
-	-	TRBV6-6	TRBJ2-7	CASSGTRYEQYF	TGTGCCAGCAGCGGGACAAGATACGAGCAGTACTTC